The text below deals with one T cell receptor (beta chain). Random hexamers served to reverse transcribe roughly 0.5 to 1 ug RNA. TCRdb used MiXCR to reprocess the immunoSEQ multiplex PCR reads, holding one entry per CDR3 protein. The repertoire holds some 250,000 distinct CDR3 sequences, 90% to 97% seen once, with 0.1% in the top ten. This record belongs to a study of CD8 T cells in Susac syndrome. Trimming shortened V by 0 bases and J by 4 bases, and 12 bases separated the two germline ends. Germline V gives CDR1 MDHEN, CDR2 SYDVKM. The CDR3 runs to 16 residues. This rearrangement joins TRBV28 to TRBJ2-2; possible D gene TRBD1, 5 bases. The clonotype was recovered from a human donor with Susac syndrome. What was sequenced was CD4+ T cells from PBMCs. The CDR3 sequence is CASSLWGRVSTGELFF. CDR3 bases: TGTGCCAGCAGTTTATGGGGCAGGGTTTCCACCGGGGAGCTGTTTTTT.